The present T cell receptor (beta chain) was sequenced within a study of blood T cell repertoires in COVID-19. CDR3 length: 15 residues. Germline CDR1 is SEHNR and CDR2 is FQNEAQ (reference sequence). With 5 bases clipped from V and 4 bases from J, the junction kept 9 bases outside the gene matches. Profiled with immunoSEQ multiplex PCR; TCRdb holds only in-frame clones, not every one. The sample includes more than 95,000 clones, around 74% of them seen just once. The chain combines TRBV7-9 with TRBJ2-5, with 8 bases fitting TRBD1. This receptor was obtained from an elderly man with COVID-19, enrolled during active disease. The specimen sequenced was peripheral blood. The CDR3 DNA is TGTGCCAGCAGCCCGACTGCAGGGGGCTTAGAGACCCAGTACTTC. Its protein product is CASSPTAGGLETQYF.